This T cell receptor (beta chain) was documented in a study of CD8 T cells in ankylosing spondylitis. From the 5' RACE reads, TCRdb called clonotypes with MiXCR, one entry per CDR3 protein. The sample shows roughly 170,000 distinct CDR3 sequences, roughly 10% of them seen only once. CDR1 SGDLS and CDR2 YYNGEE come from the germline V gene. The V and J ends lost 3 bases and 5 bases respectively, with 8 bases between them. The CDR3 spans 12 residues. This clonotype was detected many times. The chain joins TRBV9 to TRBJ1-2; the D is unclear. This receptor was obtained from a female donor with ankylosing spondylitis or in good health (not recorded which). Material: blood, either unsorted or a sorted T cell fraction (not recorded which). In DNA, the CDR3 is TGTGCCAGCAGCGCCGACGTATATGGCTACACCTTC. Its protein is CASSADVYGYTF.